Below, 8 T cell receptor beta chains from the same sample are listed, as sequenced in a study of blood T cells in healthy people across ages. The use of a sample-barcoded 5' primer and a J-beta primer mix characterized a second PCR of roughly 7 to 12 cycles. MiXCR, applied by TCRdb to the 5' RACE reads, yields one record per CDR3 protein. The sample shows about 570,000 distinct CDR3 sequences, approximately 26% of them seen only once. These data are also associated with another study on T cells of mothers and their children.

Sequencing used blood. The origin of the receptors is a boy aged 2 to 10 in good health.

Turning to this clonotype: At one boundary the junction diverges from the germline segment, which might be a read error. V gene TRBV2 combines with J gene TRBJ2-7; perhaps D is TRBD1 or TRBD2 (5 bases each). The CDR3 extends over 13 amino acids. Germline V CDR1 and CDR2: SNHLY, FYNNEI. The CDR3 loop reads CASSEGWGREQSF. The CDR3 nucleotides read TGTGCCAGCAGTGAAGGGTGGGGACGTGAGCAGTCCTTC.

The chain recombines TRBV20-1 with TRBJ2-7; TRBD1 might be the D (6 bases). The CDR3 runs 13 residues. CDR1 and CDR2 (germline): DFQATT, SNEGSKA (reference sequence). V was shortened by 0 bases and J by 5 bases, with 11 bases between the two germline ends. The chain's CDR3 is CSAREGTLNEQYF. The CDR3 DNA reads TGCAGTGCTAGAGAGGGGACACTCAACGAGCAGTACTTC.

The chain joins TRBV20-1 to TRBJ2-6; no definite D call. The CDR3 totals 13 residues. CDR1 and CDR2 from the germline V gene are DFQATT and SNEGSKA (reference sequence). The germline V and J ends were trimmed by 6 bases and 2 bases, with 8 bases remaining between them. CDR3 DNA: TGCAGTGCAAAGCCCACTGGGGCCAACGTCCTGACTTTC. Translating it yields CSAKPTGANVLTF.

This clonotype showed up just a few times. The genes are TRBV7-2 and TRBJ2-5; weak D call: TRBD1 (5 bases). This CDR3 spans 14 amino acids. Trimming took off 8 bases at V and 5 bases at J, with 18 bases between the two ends. Germline V lookup: CDR1 SGHTA, CDR2 FQGNSA. CDR3 in amino acids: CASSRGSPGETQYF. CDR3 bases: TGTGCCAGCTCGCGAGGCAGTCCAGGGGAGACCCAGTACTTC.

This clonotype came up a few times. V is TRBV6-5 and J is TRBJ2-1, with TRBD2 matching 13 bases. After removal of 4 bases from V and 5 bases from J, the junction contained 5 bases not matched to a gene. The CDR3 length is 16 residues. CDR1 is MNHEY and CDR2 is SVGAGI in the germline V gene. CDR3 sequence reads: CASSFRTSGGHNEQFF. CDR3 DNA sequence: TGTGCCAGCAGTTTTCGGACTAGCGGGGGCCACAATGAGCAGTTCTTC.

This clonotype was detected only once. The genes are TRBV5-1 and TRBJ2-3; TRBD1 is a possible D gene (7 bases). This CDR3 has 15 amino acids. CDR1 and CDR2 (germline): SGHRS, YFSETQ. V lost 2 bases and J lost 2, with 12 bases in between. CDR3 DNA: TGCGCCAGCAGCTTCGACAGGGAGGCCACAGATACGCAGTATTTT. It translates to CASSFDREATDTQYF.

The rearrangement links TRBV19 to TRBJ1-5; a possible D gene is TRBD1 (5 bases). Trimming took 3 bases from V and 1 from J, leaving 10 bases between them. From germline, CDR1 is LNHDA and CDR2 SQIVND (reference sequence). This CDR3 comprises 15 residues. CDR3 amino acids: CASSMGELSNQPQHF. CDR3 DNA: TGTGCCAGTAGTATGGGGGAGTTAAGCAATCAGCCCCAGCATTTT.

The chain joins TRBV5-1 to TRBJ2-5, with 9 positions matching TRBD2. The CDR3 covers 15 residues. CDR1 and CDR2 from the germline V gene are SGHRS and YFSETQ. The J segment lost 2 bases and the V segment lost 2 bases, leaving 4 bases of the junction unmatched. CDR3 DNA sequence: TGCGCCAGCAGCTTTATTAGCGGGGGACAAGAGACCCAGTACTTC. Translating gives CASSFISGGQETQYF.